This T cell receptor beta chain was recovered during a study of tumour-infiltrating T cells in Burkitt lymphoma. The wider study: Survival, overall and progression-free, tracked with productive clonality.

Assay: immunoSEQ multiplex PCR; the TCRdb copy retains only in-frame clones and omits some. The data show 15,000 or so clones, with 30% seen just once and around 6.4% held by the top ten. CDR3 size: 14 residues. Trimming shortened V by 4 bases and J by 2 bases, and 10 bases separated the two germline ends. Germline CDR1 SSHAT, CDR2 FNYEAQ (reference sequence). This clonotype was sampled from a human donor with diffuse large B-cell lymphoma. The chain carries TRBV7-7 and TRBJ2-3, with D possibly being TRBD2 (5 bases). Sequencing input: tumor tissue. In nucleotides, the CDR3 is TGTGCCAGCAGCTCGGGTGGACTCACAGATACGCAGTATTTT. Encoded protein: CASSSGGLTDTQYF.